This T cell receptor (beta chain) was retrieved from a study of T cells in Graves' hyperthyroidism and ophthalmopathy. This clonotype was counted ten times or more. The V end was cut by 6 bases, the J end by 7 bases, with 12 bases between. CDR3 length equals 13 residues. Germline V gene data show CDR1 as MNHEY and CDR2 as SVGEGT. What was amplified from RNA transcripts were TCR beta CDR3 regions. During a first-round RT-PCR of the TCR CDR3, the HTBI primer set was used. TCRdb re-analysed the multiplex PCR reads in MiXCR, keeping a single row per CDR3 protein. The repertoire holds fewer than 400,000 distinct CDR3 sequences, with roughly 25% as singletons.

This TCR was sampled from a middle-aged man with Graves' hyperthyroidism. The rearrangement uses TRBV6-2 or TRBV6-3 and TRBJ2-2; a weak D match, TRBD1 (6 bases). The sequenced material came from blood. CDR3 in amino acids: CASSGQGNGELFF. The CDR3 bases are TGTGCCAGCAGCGGTCAGGGGAACGGGGAGCTGTTTTTT.